The subject of this entry is one TCR beta chain. These data come from a study of control samples from healthy donors and cancer patients. The CDR3 runs to 12 residues. In germline, CDR1 is KGHSH, CDR2 LQKENI. V gave up 1 base and J gave up 3 bases, with 3 bases separating them. Profiled with immunoSEQ multiplex PCR; TCRdb holds only in-frame clones, not every one. The sample shows 80,000 to 100,000 clones, 80% to 95% of them seen only once. The chain has TRBV18 and TRBJ1-1; D unresolved. The clonotype comes from a human donor in good health. The donor label of this sample is uncertain. Input material: blood. CDR3 in amino acids: CASSPRDTEAFF. The CDR3 DNA is TGTGCCAGCTCACCACGCGACACTGAAGCTTTCTTT.